Listed below are T cell receptor beta chains from one sample, sequenced in a study of cytomegalovirus exposure and HLA in healthy donors. Sequencing used immunoSEQ multiplex PCR; TCRdb keeps in-frame clones, though not all of them. The sample records 150,000 to 200,000 clones, 65% to 85% being singletons. Specimen: PBMCs. The receptors come from a man aged 18 to 29 in good health and CMV-seronegative. Each CDR3 is given with its conserved first and last residue. D genes are given only for firm matches. Rows give clone size only sometimes, using once, few, many, or a class for an expanded clone.

>.|TRBV9|.|TRBJ1-2
TGTGCCAGCAGCATCGGACAGCTCAACTATGGCTACACCTTC
CASSIGQLNYGYTF
>.|TRBV9|few|TRBJ1-1
TGTGCCAGCAGCGTTCACGGGAACACTGAAGCTTTCTTT
CASSVHGNTEAFF
>.|TRBV6-5|.|TRBJ2-5
TGTGCCAGCAGTACAGAATTAAAGACCCAGTACTTC
CASSTELKTQYF
>.|TRBV7-3|.|TRBJ2-5
TGTGCCAGCAGCTTGGGAGGGGGAAAGACCCAGTACTTC
CASSLGGGKTQYF
>.|TRBV6-5|.|TRBJ2-6
TGTGCCAGCAGTTACTCGGCAGCTGGGGCCAACGTCCTGACTTTC
CASSYSAAGANVLTF
>.|TRBV6-4|.|TRBJ1-1
TGTGCCAGCAGTGCGTCAGAGAACACTGAAGCTTTCTTT
CASSASENTEAFF
>.|TRBV7-8|.|TRBJ1-1
TGTGCCAGCAGCTTAGCGATCGGGGGGAACACTGAAGCTTTCTTT
CASSLAIGGNTEAFF
>.|TRBV7-3|.|TRBJ2-6
TGTGCCAGCAGGTCAGCAGGGTCTGGGGCCAACGTCCTGACTTTC
CASRSAGSGANVLTF
>TRBD2|TRBV11-2|.|TRBJ2-5
TGTGCCAGCAGACTTAGCGGGAGGGCCCATTATCAGCAGTACTTC
CASRLSGRAHYQQYF
>.|TRBV6-1|.|TRBJ2-7
TGTGCCAGCAGCGAGACAAGTTACGAGCAGTACTTC
CASSETSYEQYF
>TRBD1|TRBV19|.|TRBJ2-7
TGTGCCAGTAGCCTACAGGGGAACGAGCAGTACTTC
CASSLQGNEQYF
>.|TRBV9|.|TRBJ1-2
TGTGCCAGCAGCGCCCTCGGACAGCCCCCCGCTGGCTACACCTTC
CASSALGQPPAGYTF
>.|TRBV28|once|TRBJ1-3
TGTGCCAGCAGCCTAACGGGGGGGGCTTCTGGAAACACCATATATTTT
CASSLTGGASGNTIYF
>TRBD2|TRBV7-2|.|TRBJ2-1
TGTGCCAGCAGCTTAGTGGGGACTAGGTATCTGTTCTTC
CASSLVGTRYLFF
>.|TRBV7-8|few|TRBJ1-3
TGTGCCAGCAGCCCCCAGAGACCGGACAGTGGAAACACCATATATTTT
CASSPQRPDSGNTIYF
>.|TRBV5-5|.|TRBJ1-1
TGTGCCAGCAGACCAGGGTTGGTGAACACTGAAGCTTTCTTT
CASRPGLVNTEAFF
>TRBD1|TRBV29-1|.|TRBJ2-3
TGCAGCGTTGGCCTTACAGGGGGCGGCGGCACAGATACGCAGTATTTT
CSVGLTGGGGTDTQYF